This T cell receptor (beta chain) was observed in a study of blood T cells in healthy people across ages. General study results and limits: Considered underestimates were the diversity estimates obtained from one million T cells.

The CDR3 is 15 amino acids. With V trimmed by 3 bases and J by 8 bases, 9 bases remained unmatched. Germline assignment: CDR1 SNHLY and CDR2 FYNNEI. Primed by a sample-barcoded 5' primer and a J-beta primer mix, a second PCR proceeded for 7 to 11 cycles. With 12 random nucleotides, a template-switch adaptor tagged each individual cDNA molecule. Paired-end reads containing CDR3 totaled no fewer than 2.5 million for each sample. In TCRdb, the 5' RACE reads were re-called with MiXCR into one record per CDR3 protein. The sample consists of 1,500,000 or so distinct CDR3 sequences, 45% to 70% of them appearing once. Of note for this clonotype: Antigen unknown.

The chain has TRBV2 and TRBJ2-1; 8 bases agree with TRBD2. This clonotype originated in a man aged 18 to 30 in good health. Sequenced sample: blood. The CDR3 reads CASSEFGRAQHEQFF. The CDR3 DNA reads as TGTGCCAGCAGTGAGTTCGGGAGGGCCCAGCATGAGCAGTTCTTC.